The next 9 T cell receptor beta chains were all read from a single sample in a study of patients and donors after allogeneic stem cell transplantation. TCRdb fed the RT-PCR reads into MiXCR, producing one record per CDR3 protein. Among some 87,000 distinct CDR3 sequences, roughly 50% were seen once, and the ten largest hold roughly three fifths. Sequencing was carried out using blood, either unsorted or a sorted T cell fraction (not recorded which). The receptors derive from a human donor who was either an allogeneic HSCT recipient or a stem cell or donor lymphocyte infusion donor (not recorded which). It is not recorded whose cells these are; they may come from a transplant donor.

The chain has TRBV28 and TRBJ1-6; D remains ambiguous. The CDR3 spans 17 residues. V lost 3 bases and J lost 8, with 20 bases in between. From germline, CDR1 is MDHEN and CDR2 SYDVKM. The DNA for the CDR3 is TGTGCCAGCAGTTTCTGGCGAAATATCCTAAGGGATTCACCCCTCCACTTT. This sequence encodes CASSFWRNILRDSPLHF.

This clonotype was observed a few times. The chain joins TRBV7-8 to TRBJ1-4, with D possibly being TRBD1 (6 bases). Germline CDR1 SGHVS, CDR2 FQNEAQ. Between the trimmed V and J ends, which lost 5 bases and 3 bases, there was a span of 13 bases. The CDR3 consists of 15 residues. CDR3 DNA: TGTGCCAGCAGCCCCCCAGGGGATCCTAATGAAAAACTGTTTTTT. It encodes CASSPPGDPNEKLFF.

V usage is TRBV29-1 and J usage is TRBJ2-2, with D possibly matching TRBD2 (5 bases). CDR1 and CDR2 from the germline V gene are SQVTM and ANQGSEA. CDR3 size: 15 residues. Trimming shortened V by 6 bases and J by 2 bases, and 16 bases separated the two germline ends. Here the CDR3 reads CSVSGLTLNTGELFF. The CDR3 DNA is TGCAGCGTATCCGGACTTACCCTAAACACCGGGGAGCTGTTTTTT.

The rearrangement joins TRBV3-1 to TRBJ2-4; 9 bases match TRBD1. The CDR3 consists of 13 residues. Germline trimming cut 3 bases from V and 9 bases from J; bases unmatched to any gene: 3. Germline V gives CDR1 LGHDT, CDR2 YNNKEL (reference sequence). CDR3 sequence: CASSQLDRGIQYF. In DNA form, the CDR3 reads TGTGCCAGCAGCCAGTTGGACAGGGGCATTCAGTACTTC.

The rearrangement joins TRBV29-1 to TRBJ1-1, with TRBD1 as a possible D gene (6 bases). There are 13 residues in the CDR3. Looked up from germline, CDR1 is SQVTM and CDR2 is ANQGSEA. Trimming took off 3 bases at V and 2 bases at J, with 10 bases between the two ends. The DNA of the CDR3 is TGCAGCGTTGACAGGGGCAGCAACACTGAAGCTTTCTTT. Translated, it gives CSVDRGSNTEAFF.

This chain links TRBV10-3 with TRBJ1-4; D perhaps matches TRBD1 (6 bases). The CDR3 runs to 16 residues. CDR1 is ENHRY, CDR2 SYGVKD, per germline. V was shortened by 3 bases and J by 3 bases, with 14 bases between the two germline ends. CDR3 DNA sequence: TGTGCCATCAGTGAAGAACAGGGAAGAGCTAATGAAAAACTGTTTTTT. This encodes CAISEEQGRANEKLFF.

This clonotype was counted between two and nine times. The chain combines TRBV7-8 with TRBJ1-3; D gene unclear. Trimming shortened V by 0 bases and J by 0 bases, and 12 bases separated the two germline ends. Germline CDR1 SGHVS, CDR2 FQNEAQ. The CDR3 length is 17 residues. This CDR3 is CASSLALSEHSGNTIYF. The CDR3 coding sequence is TGTGCCAGCAGCTTAGCTTTGTCGGAACACTCTGGAAACACCATATATTTT.

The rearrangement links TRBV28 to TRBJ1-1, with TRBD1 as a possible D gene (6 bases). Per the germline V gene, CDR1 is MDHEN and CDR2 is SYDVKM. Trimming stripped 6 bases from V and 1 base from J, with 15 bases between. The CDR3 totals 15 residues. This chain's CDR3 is CASRGGTKANTEAFF. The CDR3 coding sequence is TGTGCCAGCAGGGGCGGGACAAAAGCGAACACTGAAGCTTTCTTT.

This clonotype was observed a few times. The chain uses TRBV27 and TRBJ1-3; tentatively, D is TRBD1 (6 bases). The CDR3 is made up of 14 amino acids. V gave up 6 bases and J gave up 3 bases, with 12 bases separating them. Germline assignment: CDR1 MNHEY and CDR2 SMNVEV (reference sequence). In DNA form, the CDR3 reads TGTGCCAGCAGCAACCCGGGACATGGAAACACCATATATTTT. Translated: CASSNPGHGNTIYF.